This TCR beta chain was identified during a study of blood T cell repertoires in COVID-19. Germline CDR1 and CDR2: MNHNY and SVGAGI (reference sequence). This CDR3 has 15 residues. Trimming took 6 bases from V and 5 from J; bases not matched to a gene: 10. Using immunoSEQ multiplex PCR, the repertoire was profiled, and TCRdb retains in-frame clones only, with some absent. The sample includes roughly 81,000 clones, 91% of them seen just once. The sequenced sample was peripheral blood. The clonotype was recovered from a woman in her forties or fifties in a cohort sampled during active COVID-19. The chain links TRBV6-6 to TRBJ2-7; TRBD1 agrees at 10 bases. The CDR3 spells CASSQSGTGVNEQYF. In DNA form, the CDR3 reads TGTGCCAGCAGCCAATCCGGGACAGGGGTGAACGAGCAGTACTTC.